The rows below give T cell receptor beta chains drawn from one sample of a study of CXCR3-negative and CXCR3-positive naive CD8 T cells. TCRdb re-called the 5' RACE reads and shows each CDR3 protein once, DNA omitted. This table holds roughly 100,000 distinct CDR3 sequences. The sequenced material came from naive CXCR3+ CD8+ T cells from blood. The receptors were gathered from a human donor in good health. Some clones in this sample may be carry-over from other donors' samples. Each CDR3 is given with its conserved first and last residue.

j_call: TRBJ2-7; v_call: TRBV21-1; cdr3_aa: CASSKPPGAFSSYEQYF
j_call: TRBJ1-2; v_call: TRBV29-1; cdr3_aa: CSVGREATHYGYTF
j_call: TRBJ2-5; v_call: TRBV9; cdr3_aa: CASSPPASEGETQYF
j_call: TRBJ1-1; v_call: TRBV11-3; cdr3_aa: CASSSPPDRVDTEAFF
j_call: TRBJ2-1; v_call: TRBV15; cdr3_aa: CATSSERGGAYNEQFF
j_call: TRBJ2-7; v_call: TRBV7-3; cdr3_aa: CAIPPGLPFEQYF
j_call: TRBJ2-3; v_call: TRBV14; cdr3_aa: CASSQGTSWGDTQYF
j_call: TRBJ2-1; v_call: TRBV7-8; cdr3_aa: CASSLGPGTSSNEQFF
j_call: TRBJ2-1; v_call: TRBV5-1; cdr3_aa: CASSSPRTGTYNEQFF
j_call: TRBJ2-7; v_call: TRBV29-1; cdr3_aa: CSVPGTPLLDEQYF
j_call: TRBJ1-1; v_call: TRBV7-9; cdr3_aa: CASSVGSTEAFF
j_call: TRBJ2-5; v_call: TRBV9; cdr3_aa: CASSVEGVQETQYF
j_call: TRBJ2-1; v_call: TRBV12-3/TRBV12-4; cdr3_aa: CASSLGSLNEQFF
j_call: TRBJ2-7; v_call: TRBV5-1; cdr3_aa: CASSYVSGTYEQYF
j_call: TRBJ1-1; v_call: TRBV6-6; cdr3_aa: CASSYGDWAKAFF
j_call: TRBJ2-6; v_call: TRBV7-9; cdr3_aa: CASSEPGRNVLTF
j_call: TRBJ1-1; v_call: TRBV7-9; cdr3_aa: CASSFLERGGLEAFF
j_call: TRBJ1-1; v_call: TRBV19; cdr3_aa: CASTYTGGTEAFF
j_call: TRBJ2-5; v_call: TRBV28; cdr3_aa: CASRSGTGEYQETQYF
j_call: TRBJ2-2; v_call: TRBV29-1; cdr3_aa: CTVWLNTGELFF
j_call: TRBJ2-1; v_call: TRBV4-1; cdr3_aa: CASSQGFSLSGSTYNEQSF
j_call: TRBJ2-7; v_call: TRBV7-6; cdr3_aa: CASSLVGGTGYEQYF
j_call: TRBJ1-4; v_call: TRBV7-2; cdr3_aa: CASSPVGVLGELFF
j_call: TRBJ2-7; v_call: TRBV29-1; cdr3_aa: CSVEYGGRGEQYF
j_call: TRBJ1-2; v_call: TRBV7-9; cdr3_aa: CASSSMVDRLGGYTF
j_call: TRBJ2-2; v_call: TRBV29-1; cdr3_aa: CSALTPTGDTGELFF
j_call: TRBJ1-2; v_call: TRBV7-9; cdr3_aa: CASSEGTGGAYGYTF
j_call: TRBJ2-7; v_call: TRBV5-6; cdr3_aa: CASSPPKRAAEAYEQYF
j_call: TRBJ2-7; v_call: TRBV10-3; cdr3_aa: CAISDSWDRAYEQYF
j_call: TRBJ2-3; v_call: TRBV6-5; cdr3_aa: CASSSLGRESTDTQYF
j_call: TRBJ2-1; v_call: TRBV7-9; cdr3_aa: CASSPLVQYNEQFF
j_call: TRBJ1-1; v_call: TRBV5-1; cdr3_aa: CASSLWDSLNTEAFF
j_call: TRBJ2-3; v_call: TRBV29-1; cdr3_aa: CSVEGVGYTDTQYF
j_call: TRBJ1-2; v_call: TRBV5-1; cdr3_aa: CASSGGGYGYTF
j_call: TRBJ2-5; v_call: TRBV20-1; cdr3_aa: CSARDFRGDPQETQYF
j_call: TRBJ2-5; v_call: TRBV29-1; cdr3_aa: CSVDGNQETQYF
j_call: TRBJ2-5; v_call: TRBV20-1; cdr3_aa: CSAKEGRWETQYF
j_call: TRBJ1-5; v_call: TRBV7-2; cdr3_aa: CASSLRDGAWPQHF
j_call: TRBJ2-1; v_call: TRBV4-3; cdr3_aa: CASSQDGNSVYNEQFF
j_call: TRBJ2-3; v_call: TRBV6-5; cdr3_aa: CASTQAREGTDTQYF